Each of the 9 T cell receptor beta chains below was sequenced from the same sample in a study of graft-versus-host responses after intestinal transplantation. Here immunoSEQ multiplex PCR was the method, and the copy in TCRdb shows in-frame clones only, minus some. Here the sample spans approximately 50,000 clones, about 90% being singletons. The source material was PBMCs, sampled 26 days after transplant. The receptors here all came from a human patient who received an intestinal transplant, so some T cells may come from the graft donor.

The rearrangement links TRBV28 to TRBJ2-5; 8 bases align to TRBD2. Judging by the DNA end, TRBJ2-7 fits better; the J call may be wrong. This CDR3 is built from 16 residues. The germline CDR1 and CDR2 sequences are MDHEN and SYDVKM. Here the CDR3 DNA reads TGTGCCAGCAGTTTCCCTTTAGCGGGGAGCTCCTACGAGCAGTACTTC. Translated: CASSFPLAGSSYEQYF.

V gene TRBV4-3 combines with J gene TRBJ2-1, with TRBD1 matching 9 bases. The CDR3 totals 15 residues. The germline gives CDR1 LGHNA, CDR2 YSLEER. After removal of 5 bases from V and 10 bases from J, the junction contained 12 bases not matched to a gene. The CDR3 sequence: CASSESGTGNVEQFF. In DNA, the CDR3 is TGCGCCAGCAGCGAATCCGGGACAGGGAATGTCGAGCAGTTCTTC.

The chain links TRBV29-1 to TRBJ2-2, with 7 bases lining up with TRBD1. J gave up 2 bases and V 6 bases, and 9 bases lay outside the gene matches. This CDR3 is 15 amino acids long. CDR1 SQVTM and CDR2 ANQGSEA come from the germline V gene. The CDR3 nucleotides read TGCAGCGTGATCGACAGGGAACCTAACACCGGGGAGCTGTTTTTT. Encoded protein: CSVIDREPNTGELFF.

The J gene is TRBJ1-1, the V gene TRBV19, with 9 nucleotides matching TRBD1. CDR3 length equals 13 residues. The V gene end was trimmed by 9 bases and the J gene end by 4 bases; junction bases not matched to a gene: 6. In germline, CDR1 is LNHDA, CDR2 SQIVND (reference sequence). CDR3 in amino acids: CASRRTGVTEAFF. As DNA, the CDR3 is TGTGCCAGCAGAAGGACAGGGGTCACTGAAGCTTTCTTT.

The V and J genes are TRBV10-3 and TRBJ2-2; the D gene is possibly TRBD2 (5 bases). The CDR3 totals 16 residues. The germline CDR1 and CDR2 sequences are ENHRY and SYGVKD. With 1 base removed from V and 6 bases from J, the gap between germline ends came to 15 bases. CDR3 sequence: CAISEFRLGEAGELFF. The DNA of the CDR3 is TGTGCCATCAGTGAGTTCCGGTTGGGAGAGGCCGGGGAGCTGTTTTTT.

The chain is built from TRBV7-8 and TRBJ2-1; D perhaps matches TRBD2 (5 bases). The CDR3 totals 13 residues. V was clipped by 2 bases and J by 6 bases, with 8 bases between them. Germline V lookup: CDR1 SGHVS, CDR2 FQNEAQ. CDR3 residues: CASSLSRGNEQFF. In nucleotides, the CDR3 is TGTGCCAGCAGCTTATCCCGGGGCAATGAGCAGTTCTTC.

The V call is TRBV5-6, the J call TRBJ2-7; 7 nucleotides match TRBD2. The germline V gene has CDR1 SGHDT and CDR2 YYEEEE. The CDR3 extends over 17 amino acids. V shed 1 base and J 2 bases; nucleotides not matched to a gene: 12. CDR3 DNA sequence: TGTGCCAGCAGCTTGTTCAGCGGATCGGGGGGAACCTACGAGCAGTACTTC. Translation gives CASSLFSGSGGTYEQYF.

The chain uses TRBV6-1 and TRBJ1-1; 8 bases fit TRBD1. The CDR3 is 14 residues long. The junction had 7 bases not matched to a gene; V was cut back by 7 bases and J by 3 bases. Germline V lookup: CDR1 MNHNS, CDR2 SASEGT. CDR3 region: CASTGGSSDTEAFF. The DNA of the CDR3 is TGTGCCAGCACAGGGGGCAGTTCGGACACTGAAGCTTTCTTT.

The chain combines TRBV28 with TRBJ2-5, with 10 bases aligning to TRBD2. Germline assignment: CDR1 MDHEN and CDR2 SYDVKM. J gave up 5 bases and V 2 bases, and 8 bases lay outside the gene matches. CDR3 length equals 16 residues. CDR3: CASSLLAGAPGETQYF. The CDR3 DNA sequence: TGTGCCAGCAGTTTACTAGCGGGAGCCCCAGGGGAGACCCAGTACTTC.